One sample yielded the 31 T cell receptor beta chains listed below, sequenced in a study of blood T cells in healthy people across ages. A second PCR, run for roughly 6 to 11 cycles, used a sample-barcoded 5' primer plus a J-beta primer mix. One entry per CDR3 protein, called by TCRdb with MiXCR from the 5' RACE reads. The repertoire has about 1,600,000 distinct CDR3 sequences, around 39% of them found once; the top ten carry 7% to 9%. Sample: blood. These receptors were collected from a woman younger than 30 in good health.

V and J are TRBV12-5 and TRBJ2-3; tentative D call: TRBD2 (5 bases). Trimming pared 0 bases from V and 4 bases from J, leaving 5 bases between. Germline CDR1 and CDR2: LGHNT and FRNRAP. This CDR3 contains 13 residues. DNA for the CDR3: TGTGCTAGTGGTTTGGTACTAGCAGATACGCAGTATTTT. Its protein is CASGLVLADTQYF.

J is TRBJ1-4 and V is TRBV11-2; TRBD1 might be the D (6 bases). CDR3 size: 21 residues. With 5 bases removed from V and 0 bases from J, the gap between germline ends came to 28 bases. Germline CDR1 is SGHAT and CDR2 is FQNNGV. The CDR3 here is CASSPGAAGVVLYATNEKLFF. The CDR3 nucleotides read TGTGCCAGCAGCCCTGGGGCGGCAGGGGTCGTACTTTATGCAACTAATGAAAAACTGTTTTTT.

As to this clonotype: Germline is not matched at one junction end, which may reflect a read error. This rearrangement joins TRBV29-1 to TRBJ2-1, with TRBD2 identical over 8 bases. The germline V gene has CDR1 SQVTM and CDR2 ANQGSEA. This CDR3 contains 16 residues. CDR3 sequence (DNA): TGCAGCATTGAAGACGCAGGGACTAGTCGGTACAATGAGCAGTTCTTC. Residues: CSIEDAGTSRYNEQFF.

A remark on this clonotype: It may be a read error: a sequence one base away is much more abundant. CDR3 sequence (DNA): TGCAGTGCTGGTGGGACACAGGAGGATGGCTACACCTTC. This translates into CSAGGTQEDGYTF. The chain uses TRBV20-1 and TRBJ1-2; possibly TRBD1 for D (6 bases). This CDR3 spans 13 amino acids. V gave up 5 bases and J gave up 6 bases, with 16 bases separating them. CDR1 is DFQATT, CDR2 SNEGSKA, per germline (reference sequence).

The J gene is TRBJ1-6, the V gene TRBV6-6, with 9 bases that match TRBD1. The germline V gene has CDR1 MNHNY and CDR2 SVGAGI (reference sequence). After removal of 7 bases from V and 7 bases from J, the junction contained 8 bases not matched to a gene. The CDR3 length is 15 residues. Written as DNA, the CDR3 is TGTGCCAGCAAGGTCCGGGACAGGGAAAATTCACCCCTCCACTTT. Protein sequence: CASKVRDRENSPLHF.

The rearrangement joins TRBV19 to TRBJ2-3; TRBD1 aligns across 8 bases. The CDR3 is 14 amino acids. J was trimmed by 1 base and V by 5 bases; bases with no gene match: 2. Germline values: CDR1 LNHDA, CDR2 SQIVND (reference sequence). CDR3 protein: CASSGRGRTDTQYF. The CDR3 DNA reads as TGTGCCAGTAGTGGCAGGGGGCGCACAGATACGCAGTATTTT.

The chain carries TRBV6-1 and TRBJ1-2; D is uncertain. Germline V lookup: CDR1 MNHNS, CDR2 SASEGT. V was clipped by 6 bases and J by 3 bases, with 14 bases between them. The CDR3 runs 14 residues. The CDR3 sequence is CASREVFRDYGYTF. CDR3 bases: TGTGCCAGCAGGGAGGTCTTCAGAGACTATGGCTACACCTTC.

This chain joins TRBV5-1 and TRBJ2-1; 9 positions agree with TRBD1. The germline gives CDR1 SGHRS, CDR2 YFSETQ. CDR3 length: 15 residues. With 7 bases clipped from V and 7 bases from J, the junction kept 12 bases outside the gene matches. The CDR3 coding sequence is TGCGCCAGCGTCCCGGGGACAGGGTCTGGGAATGAGCAGTTCTTC. Protein sequence: CASVPGTGSGNEQFF.

The CDR3 nucleotides are TGTGCCAGCAGTCGTCGACTAGCGGGAGAGAACCACGAGCAGTACTTC. Translating it yields CASSRRLAGENHEQYF. The rearrangement links TRBV27 to TRBJ2-7; TRBD2 agrees at 12 bases. V lost 5 bases, J lost 5 bases, and 10 bases stayed unmatched. The length of the CDR3 is 16 residues. The germline V gene has CDR1 MNHEY and CDR2 SMNVEV (reference sequence).

The chain has TRBV30 and TRBJ1-6; TRBD1 matches at 7 bases. With V trimmed by 2 bases and J by 11 bases, 6 bases remained unmatched. The CDR3 length is 13 residues. Germline loops: CDR1 GTSNPN, CDR2 SVGIG (reference sequence). In DNA form, the CDR3 reads TGTGCCTGGAGTTATGACGGGACAGCACCCCTCCACTTT. Translated: CAWSYDGTAPLHF.

This clonotype was seen a few times. The chain carries TRBV7-9 and TRBJ1-2, with 12 nucleotides matching TRBD1. Looked up from germline, CDR1 is SEHNR and CDR2 is FQNEAQ (reference sequence). The V segment lost 5 bases and the J segment 8 bases; nucleotides outside the gene matches: 6. The length of the CDR3 is 14 residues. CDR3 loop: CASSPDGTGGGYTF. CDR3 bases: TGTGCCAGCAGCCCCGACGGGACAGGGGGCGGCTACACCTTC.

The gene calls are TRBV20-1 and TRBJ2-1; 9 nucleotides line up with TRBD2. V was clipped by 5 bases and J by 2 bases; unmatched bases: 4. Germline CDR1 reads DFQATT; CDR2 reads SNEGSKA (reference sequence). This CDR3 is 14 amino acids long. DNA of the CDR3: TGCAGTGCTGCCGCTAGCGGGACCTACAATGAGCAGTTCTTC. As protein: CSAAASGTYNEQFF.

This clonotype appeared a few times. This chain connects TRBV12-3 or TRBV12-4 to TRBJ2-3, with D perhaps matching TRBD2 (6 bases). Trimming cost V 6 bases and J 7 bases, with 17 bases left between them. CDR3 length: 14 amino acids. The CDR3 is CASSKDGSGYTQYF. CDR3 nucleotides: TGTGCCAGCAGCAAAGACGGGAGTGGGTATACGCAGTATTTT.

This chain connects TRBV15 to TRBJ1-1, with D maybe TRBD1 (5 bases). The V end lost 9 bases, the J end lost 0 bases, and 17 bases lay between the germline ends. Germline CDR1 LNHNV, CDR2 YYDKDF (reference sequence). The CDR3 is 15 amino acids. CDR3 sequence: CATRTQGRMNTEAFF. CDR3 coding DNA: TGTGCCACGCGTACCCAGGGACGGATGAACACTGAAGCTTTCTTT.

This clonotype was picked up a small number of times. The J gene is TRBJ1-2, the V gene TRBV5-1; D is uncertain. Trimming took 1 base from V and 2 from J, leaving 12 bases between them. CDR3 length: 15 amino acids. Germline CDR1 reads SGHRS; CDR2 reads YFSETQ. CDR3 loop: CASSLLSEGNYGYTF. CDR3 DNA sequence: TGCGCCAGCAGCTTGCTGTCAGAAGGAAACTATGGCTACACCTTC.

The chain carries TRBV29-1 and TRBJ1-2, with D possibly being TRBD1 (6 bases). The V end was cut by 7 bases, the J end by 5 bases, with 17 bases between. The CDR3 covers 13 residues. CDR1 and CDR2 from the germline V gene are SQVTM and ANQGSEA. The CDR3, as DNA: TGCAGCGCTGCACAGGGTTCCTCATATGGCTACACCTTC. It codes for CSAAQGSSYGYTF.

In this sample, this clonotype turned up once. The V and J genes are TRBV6-4 and TRBJ2-7; 7 positions agree with TRBD2. V lost 3 bases, J lost 3 bases, and 8 bases stayed unmatched. Germline CDR1 MRHNA, CDR2 SNTAGT. The CDR3 runs to 15 residues. CDR3 DNA: TGTGCCAGCAGTGAGGTGGCGGGAGTACTCTACGAGCAGTACTTC. The encoded protein is CASSEVAGVLYEQYF.

V usage is TRBV5-1 and J usage is TRBJ2-1; 7 bases agree with TRBD2. The trim removed 7 bases at V and 0 bases at J, leaving 10 bases unmatched. The CDR3 totals 16 residues. Germline V gene data show CDR1 as SGHRS and CDR2 as YFSETQ. The CDR3 loop reads CASSGGSRGSYNEQFF. In DNA form, the CDR3 reads TGCGCCAGCTCCGGGGGGTCACGGGGCTCCTACAATGAGCAGTTCTTC. The full variable domain, rest sourced from reference TRBV5-1 and TRBJ2-1, is KAGVTQTPRYLIKTRGQQVTLSCSPISGHRSVSWYQQTPGQGLQFLFEYFSETQRNKGNFPGRFSGRQFSNSRSEMNVSTLELGDSALYLCASSGGSRGSYNEQFFGPGTRLTVL.

V and J are TRBV7-2 and TRBJ2-2; TRBD1 aligns across 7 bases. Germline trimming cut 7 bases from V and 0 bases from J; bases unmatched to any gene: 11. Germline loops: CDR1 SGHTA, CDR2 FQGNSA. This CDR3 region has 17 residues. The CDR3 DNA reads as TGTGCCAGCAACCAGAGGGGGCGGGCATCGAACACCGGGGAGCTGTTTTTT. Its protein is CASNQRGRASNTGELFF.

This clonotype has a handful of counts. The gene calls are TRBV13 and TRBJ2-2; D gene unclear. V was clipped by 7 bases and J by 0 bases, with 6 bases between them. Per germline, CDR1 PRHDT and CDR2 FYEKMQ (reference sequence). The CDR3 runs 13 residues. The CDR3: CASNQPNTGELFF. In DNA form, the CDR3 reads TGTGCCAGCAACCAGCCGAACACCGGGGAGCTGTTTTTT. The full variable domain, with the rest looked up from reference TRBV13 and TRBJ2-2, is AAGVIQSPRHLIKEKRETATLKCYPIPRHDTVYWYQQGPGQDPQFLISFYEKMQSDKGSIPDRFSAQQFSDYHSELNMSSLELGDSALYFCASNQPNTGELFFGEGSRLTVL.

Regarding this clonotype: One junction end disagrees with the germline gene, perhaps due to a read error. The rearrangement uses TRBV3-1 and TRBJ2-1; 10 bases are shared with TRBD2. The J call is doubtful: the DNA matches TRBJ2-7 better. The CDR3 covers 17 residues. Germline loops: CDR1 LGHDT, CDR2 YNNKEL (reference sequence). DNA of the CDR3: TGTACCAGCAGACCGGGGGCTAGCGGGAGTTCCTACAATGAGCAGTACTTC. This translates into CTSRPGASGSSYNEQYF.

This sequence joins TRBV7-9 and TRBJ2-1, with D unresolved. The J call is in doubt because the DNA end fits TRBJ2-7 better. The CDR3 extends over 14 amino acids. The germline V gene has CDR1 SEHNR and CDR2 FQNEAQ (reference sequence). The CDR3 protein is CASSLGGNMNEQYF. CDR3 DNA sequence: TGTGCCAGCAGCTTAGGGGGAAATATGAATGAGCAGTACTTC.

V gene TRBV12-3 or TRBV12-4 combines with J gene TRBJ1-6, with D perhaps TRBD1 (5 bases). Trimming removed 6 bases from V and 16 bases from J, with 19 bases in between. CDR3 size: 13 residues. CDR3: CASRRDSSHGLHF. In DNA, the CDR3 is TGTGCCAGCAGGCGGGACTCCTCCCACGGTCTCCACTTT.

V gene TRBV4-1 combines with J gene TRBJ1-1; the match to TRBD1 covers 7 bases. The ends lost 3 bases at V and 5 bases at J; junction bases unmatched: 9. The germline CDR1 and CDR2 sequences are MGHRA and YSYEKL. The CDR3 covers 15 residues. The CDR3 sequence: CASSQGQDRVTEAFF. For the CDR3, the DNA is TGCGCCAGCAGCCAGGGGCAAGACAGGGTAACTGAAGCTTTCTTT.

This clonotype was detected a few times. This rearrangement joins TRBV20-1 to TRBJ1-4, with 12 nucleotides matching TRBD1. This CDR3 contains 16 residues. The V and J ends lost 3 bases and 7 bases, in that order; junction bases with no gene match: 9. Germline loops: CDR1 DFQATT, CDR2 SNEGSKA (reference sequence). CDR3 protein: CSASGTGGSRGEKLFF. CDR3 sequence (DNA): TGCAGTGCTAGTGGGACAGGGGGCTCTAGGGGTGAAAAACTGTTTTTT.

The chain is built from TRBV5-1 and TRBJ2-3; the match to TRBD1 covers 11 bases. Germline loops: CDR1 SGHRS, CDR2 YFSETQ. J gave up 5 bases and V 3 bases, and 8 bases lay outside the gene matches. The CDR3 is 16 amino acids. The CDR3, as DNA: TGCGCCAGCAGCTCTGGACAGGGGGCGAGAATAGATACGCAGTATTTT. Translating gives CASSSGQGARIDTQYF.

This clonotype was seen a few times. The chain couples TRBV15 to TRBJ1-4, with no clear D. CDR3 length equals 15 residues. CDR1 and CDR2 from the germline V gene are LNHNV and YYDKDF (reference sequence). V was cut by 0 bases and J by 4 bases, with 9 bases left in between. The CDR3 sequence is CATSREQQSNEKLFF. Written as DNA, the CDR3 is TGTGCCACCAGCAGAGAACAACAGAGTAATGAAAAACTGTTTTTT.

The sample holds many counts of this clonotype. The chain employs TRBV20-1 and TRBJ2-7; 7 nucleotides agree with TRBD1. The V segment lost 6 bases and the J segment 2 bases; nucleotides outside the gene matches: 1. The germline gives CDR1 DFQATT, CDR2 SNEGSKA (reference sequence). The CDR3 length is 11 residues. In nucleotides, the CDR3 is TGCAGTGCAGACAGGGCCTACGAGCAGTACTTC. Translated, it gives CSADRAYEQYF.

Only a few counts were recorded for this clonotype. The chain joins TRBV4-1 to TRBJ1-2, with D perhaps matching TRBD1 (5 bases). Germline V gene sequence: CDR1 MGHRA, CDR2 YSYEKL. There are 14 residues in the CDR3. Trimming removed 1 base at V and 3 bases at J, with 9 bases between. The CDR3 DNA is TGCGCCAGCAGCCAAGCCAGGGACTACTATGGCTACACCTTC. This encodes CASSQARDYYGYTF.

V usage is TRBV27 and J usage is TRBJ1-1; no firm D call. From germline, CDR1 is MNHEY and CDR2 SMNVEV (reference sequence). The ends were cut back, 7 bases at V and 2 bases at J, with 11 bases in the middle. The CDR3 covers 13 residues. The DNA of the CDR3 is TGTGCCAGCACCTCGGGAGTCAACACTGAAGCTTTCTTT. It yields the protein CASTSGVNTEAFF.

This clonotype was recorded a few times. The chain employs TRBV7-9 and TRBJ1-2; D perhaps matches TRBD1 (5 bases). Germline CDR1 SEHNR, CDR2 FQNEAQ (reference sequence). Trimming pared 5 bases from V and 4 bases from J, leaving 11 bases between. There are 13 residues in the CDR3. The CDR3 region is CASSGGRIYGYTF. In nucleotides, the CDR3 is TGTGCCAGCAGCGGGGGACGGATCTATGGCTACACCTTC.